The sample holds many counts of the clone carrying this TCR beta chain. Construction of TCR beta libraries relied on iRepertoire HTBI primers and on Arm-PCR targeting CDR3 regions. TCRdb itself ran the multiplex PCR reads through MiXCR, one entry per CDR3 protein. The data contain about 400,000 distinct CDR3 sequences, around 16% of them singletons. This sample's time point: newly diagnosed GD, antithyroid drugs for less than 3 months. Extracted RNA from PBMCs served as the source of the TCR library. Graves' disease diagnosis was established per American Thyroid Association guidelines. The entry originates in a study of regulatory T cells in long-lasting Graves disease. V was cut by 11 bases and J by 0 bases, with 11 bases left in between. The CDR3 has 13 residues. Germline values: CDR1 SGHAT, CDR2 FQNNGV. The sample was also reused in another study, on T cells in Graves' hyperthyroidism and ophthalmopathy. From that report: Uncontrolled infection, other autoimmune disease, pregnancy or lactation disqualified patients from enrolment.

The specimen was peripheral blood mononuclear cells (PBMCs), collected at new diagnosis, from a patient treated with antithyroid drugs. This receptor was obtained from a woman in her thirties or forties with Graves disease. The chain couples TRBV11-2 to TRBJ1-3, with unresolved D. The CDR3 is CASRAASGNTIYF. The CDR3 coding sequence is TGTGCCTCGAGGGCAGCCTCTGGAAACACCATATATTTT.